These T cell receptor beta chains were read from a single sample in a study of response to subunit inactivated influenza vaccine. TCRdb used MiXCR to reprocess the RT-PCR reads, holding one entry per CDR3 protein. The sample has approximately 250,000 distinct CDR3 sequences; 9.5% to 15% are singletons. Sequenced material: non-naive T cells sorted from PBMCs, taken 14 to 15 days before vaccination. These TCRs come from a man over 45 who received an inactivated influenza vaccine. Each CDR3 is given with its conserved first and last residue. The order of the fields is D gene, V gene, clone size, J gene, CDR3 protein, CDR3 DNA. A D gene is named only where the DNA matches it firmly. Clone size is stated in some rows and not others, as once, few, many or a class when expanded.

>.|TRBV11-2|.|TRBJ2-1
CASSPNTGVGSYNEQFF
TGTGCCAGCAGCCCAAATACGGGAGTTGGGTCCTACAATGAGCAGTTCTTC
>TRBD1|TRBV27|.|TRBJ1-1
CASSRPGGGTEAFF
TGTGCCAGCAGTCGGCCAGGGGGTGGGACTGAAGCTTTCTTT
>TRBD2|TRBV27|once|TRBJ2-7
CASSPGLAGSGEQYF
TGTGCCAGCAGCCCGGGACTAGCGGGGTCCGGCGAGCAGTACTTC
>.|TRBV15|.|TRBJ2-3
CATSRWWAWRGGESTQYF
TGTGCCACCAGCAGGTGGTGGGCGTGGAGGGGTGGTGAGAGTACGCAGTATTTT
>TRBD1|TRBV7-2|many|TRBJ2-5
CASRGTGGRETQYF
TGTGCCAGCAGGGGGACAGGGGGGCGGGAGACCCAGTACTTC
>TRBD2|TRBV14|many|TRBJ2-2
CASSPLGGAGELFF
TGTGCCAGCAGCCCCCTCGGGGGGGCCGGGGAGCTGTTTTTT
>.|TRBV5-1|many|TRBJ1-2
CASSLGDGIHYGYTF
TGCGCCAGCAGCTTGGGGGACGGGATCCACTATGGCTACACCTTC
>.|TRBV2|few|TRBJ2-7
CASRGLVEQYF
TGTGCCAGCAGGGGACTTGTTGAGCAGTACTTC
>TRBD1|TRBV7-2|few|TRBJ1-2
CASSWGQSNYGYTF
TGTGCCAGCAGCTGGGGACAGTCTAACTATGGCTACACCTTC
>.|TRBV7-9|many|TRBJ1-2
CASSLAGSNGYTF
TGTGCCAGCAGCTTAGCAGGATCGAATGGCTACACCTTC
>.|TRBV12-3/TRBV12-4|.|TRBJ1-2
CASSLSRGAGGYTF
TGTGCCAGCAGTTTAAGCCGGGGGGCGGGCGGCTACACCTTC
>TRBD1|TRBV2|few|TRBJ2-5
CASSGQGWAETQYF
TGTGCCAGCAGCGGACAGGGGTGGGCAGAGACCCAGTACTTC
>.|TRBV20-1|.|TRBJ1-5
CSAREGGSSGGQPQHF
TGCAGTGCTAGAGAAGGAGGGTCCTCGGGGGGTCAGCCCCAGCATTTT